A single sample gave rise to the 24 T cell receptor beta chains below, sequenced in a study of post-analysis software for immune sequencing data. Overall study findings and caveats: Compared with controls, patients had more of five or six TRBV segments, including TRBV5-6, TRBV5-1 and TRBV20-1.

The antigens these receptors bind are not known. The library was made from cDNA and included unique molecular identifiers. TCRdb passed the PCR reads through MiXCR, listing each CDR3 protein once. The data contain 550,000 to 700,000 distinct CDR3 sequences, about 44% of them singletons. Sequenced sample: blood. All receptors derive from a girl aged 10 to 17 with multiple sclerosis.

This clonotype was seen only a few times. The V gene is TRBV6-2 or TRBV6-3, the J gene TRBJ2-3, with D possibly being TRBD1 (6 bases). CDR3 length equals 16 residues. Germline V gives CDR1 MNHEY, CDR2 SVGEGT. Trimming left V 2 bases short and J 9 bases short, with 21 bases between. The CDR3 sequence: CASSYTWTETSVTQYF. In nucleotides, the CDR3 is TGTGCCAGCAGTTACACTTGGACAGAAACCTCAGTCACGCAGTATTTT.

CDR3 in amino acids: CATRLAGGPGETQYF. CDR3 in DNA: TGTGCCACTCGACTAGCGGGGGGGCCCGGGGAGACCCAGTACTTC. The chain employs TRBV7-2 and TRBJ2-5; 14 nucleotides align to TRBD2. There are 15 residues in the CDR3. CDR1 and CDR2 from the germline V gene are SGHTA and FQGNSA. With 10 bases clipped from V and 5 bases from J, the junction kept 9 bases outside the gene matches. Drawing the rest from reference TRBV7-2 and TRBJ2-5, the complete variable domain is GAGVSQSPSNKVTEKGKDVELRCDPISGHTALYWYRQSLGQGLEFLIYFQGNSAPDKSGLPSDRFSAERTGGSVSTLTIQRTQQEDSAVYLCATRLAGGPGETQYFGPGTRLLVL.

This clonotype was counted only a few times. The rearrangement links TRBV6-5 to TRBJ2-3; weak D call: TRBD2 (6 bases). V was shortened by 5 bases and J by 2 bases, with 14 bases between the two germline ends. The CDR3 has 15 amino acids. Looked up from germline, CDR1 is MNHEY and CDR2 is SVGAGI. CDR3 coding DNA: TGTGCCAGCAGTCCCCTTACGGGAGACACAGATACGCAGTATTTT. It translates to CASSPLTGDTDTQYF.

This clonotype was observed a handful of times. This chain uses TRBV7-6 with TRBJ1-1; D might be TRBD1 (6 bases). Trimming pared 7 bases from V and 10 bases from J, leaving 25 bases between. The CDR3 sequence is 15 residues long. CDR1 and CDR2 (germline): SGHVS, FNYEAQ. The DNA of the CDR3 is TGTGCCAGCACCGATTTTGCGGGGGGCATACAGGGAGCTTTCTTT. This translates into CASTDFAGGIQGAFF.

A few counts support this clonotype. CDR3 amino acids: CSVVPQETQYF. The CDR3 nucleotides read TGCAGCGTTGTACCCCAAGAGACCCAGTACTTC. V and J are TRBV29-1 and TRBJ2-5; D gene uncertain. The CDR3 runs 11 residues. Per germline, CDR1 SQVTM and CDR2 ANQGSEA. Between the trimmed V and J ends, which lost 4 bases and 1 base, there was a span of 4 bases.

This rearrangement joins TRBV7-9 to TRBJ2-3, with D possibly being TRBD1 or TRBD2 (5 bases each). Germline CDR1 SEHNR, CDR2 FQNEAQ (reference sequence). Trimming stripped 5 bases from V and 0 bases from J, with 21 bases between. The CDR3 is made up of 18 amino acids. The CDR3 sequence is CASSLGTLGVVSTDTQYF. The CDR3 nucleotides read TGTGCCAGCAGCCTTGGGACCCTGGGAGTTGTGAGCACAGATACGCAGTATTTT. Filled out from reference TRBV7-9 and TRBJ2-3, the complete variable domain reads DTGVSQNPRHKITKRGQNVTFRCDPISEHNRLYWYRQTLGQGPEFLTYFQNEAQLEKSRLLSDRFSAERPKGSFSTLEIQRTEQGDSAMYLCASSLGTLGVVSTDTQYFGPGTRLTVL.

The chain recombines TRBV27 with TRBJ2-7; 10 nucleotides match TRBD2. This CDR3 has 16 residues. V gave up 1 base and J gave up 7 bases; unmatched junction bases: 10. From germline, CDR1 is MNHEY and CDR2 SMNVEV (reference sequence). The CDR3 loop is CASSLLSLAGVGEQYF. Written as DNA, the CDR3 is TGTGCCAGCAGTTTATTATCGCTAGCGGGGGTTGGGGAGCAGTACTTC.

The chain employs TRBV7-8 and TRBJ2-4; TRBD2 might be the D (6 bases). The end of the DNA fits TRBJ2-7 better, so the J call may be wrong. This CDR3 has 14 residues. Germline V gives CDR1 SGHVS, CDR2 FQNEAQ. CDR3 in DNA: TGTGCCAGCAGCTTAGGTGGCGTGACTAGCGAGCAGTACTTC. This gives the protein CASSLGGVTSEQYF.

This chain uses TRBV12-3 or TRBV12-4 with TRBJ1-2, with 9 positions matching TRBD1. This CDR3 is 17 amino acids long. J was trimmed by 6 bases and V by 3 bases; bases with no gene match: 14. The CDR3 region has the DNA TGTGCCAGCAGTTTTGAGTTTTGGGGGACAGGGCCCGATGGCTACACCTTC. This sequence encodes CASSFEFWGTGPDGYTF.

This clonotype was detected only a few times. The chain is built from TRBV6-6 and TRBJ1-2; D is perhaps TRBD1 (5 bases). Trimming took 4 bases from V and 6 from J, leaving 9 bases between them. CDR3 length equals 12 residues. In germline, CDR1 is MNHNY, CDR2 SVGAGI (reference sequence). The CDR3 reads CASSSVQDGYTF. The CDR3 nucleotides read TGTGCCAGCAGTTCAGTACAGGATGGCTACACCTTC.

The rearrangement joins TRBV7-2 to TRBJ2-7, with D unresolved. Germline-derived CDR1 and CDR2 are SGHTA and FQGNSA. The CDR3 length is 13 residues. Trimming left V 5 bases short and J 7 bases short, with 15 bases between. The CDR3 region is CASSPSWGGEQYF. The CDR3 bases are TGTGCCAGCAGCCCGTCGTGGGGTGGAGAGCAGTACTTC.

By sample share, this clonotype is large. CDR3 in amino acids: CSARDKRGGYEQYF. The DNA of the CDR3 is TGCAGTGCTAGAGATAAGCGGGGGGGGTACGAGCAGTACTTC. The chain combines TRBV20-1 with TRBJ2-7; 10 bases fit TRBD2. Per the germline V gene, CDR1 is DFQATT and CDR2 is SNEGSKA (reference sequence). This CDR3 comprises 14 residues. Trimming took 0 bases from V and 4 from J; bases not matched to a gene: 3.

The sample holds a few counts of this clonotype. The rearrangement joins TRBV11-2 to TRBJ2-5; D call uncertain. Germline loops: CDR1 SGHAT, CDR2 FQNNGV. The CDR3 is made up of 14 amino acids. V was shortened by 1 base and J by 4 bases, with 10 bases between the two germline ends. CDR3 sequence (DNA): TGTGCCAGCAGCTTAGGTTCGGAAGTAGAGACCCAGTACTTC. Translation: CASSLGSEVETQYF.

J is TRBJ1-2 and V is TRBV4-1; D is perhaps TRBD1 (5 bases). The germline V and J ends were trimmed by 3 bases and 8 bases, with 16 bases remaining between them. This CDR3 has 14 residues. Germline V gives CDR1 MGHRA, CDR2 YSYEKL. The CDR3 region is CASSQTGRRRGYTF. DNA of the CDR3: TGCGCCAGCAGCCAGACGGGACGTAGAAGAGGCTACACCTTC.

This rearrangement joins TRBV24-1 to TRBJ1-1; possibly TRBD1 for D (5 bases). Germline values: CDR1 KGHDR, CDR2 SFDVKD. The CDR3 is 13 residues long. V lost 6 bases and J lost 0, with 7 bases in between. The CDR3 DNA sequence: TGTGCCACCAGTCCAGGGATGAACACTGAAGCTTTCTTT. It encodes CATSPGMNTEAFF.

This rearrangement joins TRBV29-1 to TRBJ2-7; D uncertain. The closer fit of TRBJ2-5 to the DNA end suggests the J call may be wrong. The V gene's germline CDR1 is SQVTM and CDR2 ANQGSEA. There are 13 residues in the CDR3. The CDR3 sequence is CSVVKGIRGTQYF. The CDR3 DNA sequence: TGCAGCGTGGTAAAGGGAATCCGAGGGACCCAGTACTTC.

This clonotype was counted a few times. The rearrangement uses TRBV20-1 and TRBJ1-2; D is unclear. Germline CDR1 reads DFQATT; CDR2 reads SNEGSKA (reference sequence). Trimming stripped 7 bases from V and 6 bases from J, with 15 bases between. This CDR3 has 12 amino acids. CDR3: CSVRRGPDGYTF. In DNA, the CDR3 is TGCAGTGTGAGGCGGGGTCCTGATGGCTACACCTTC.

This clonotype showed up many times. V is TRBV20-1 and J is TRBJ2-7; 9 bases are shared with TRBD1. The ends lost 5 bases at V and 0 bases at J; junction bases unmatched: 2. CDR1 is DFQATT, CDR2 SNEGSKA, per germline (reference sequence). The CDR3 covers 13 residues. The CDR3 sequence: CSAYRGLSYEQYF. The CDR3 DNA reads TGCAGTGCTTACAGGGGGCTCTCCTACGAGCAGTACTTC.

Only a few counts were recorded for this clonotype. This rearrangement joins TRBV5-1 to TRBJ2-7; D may be TRBD1 (5 bases). The germline V and J ends were trimmed by 4 bases and 2 bases, with 10 bases remaining between them. Looked up from germline, CDR1 is SGHRS and CDR2 is YFSETQ. The CDR3 sequence is 13 residues long. The CDR3 here is CASSPLTAYEQYF. CDR3 DNA: TGCGCCAGCAGCCCTTTGACAGCCTACGAGCAGTACTTC.

The rearrangement uses TRBV24-1 and TRBJ2-5; no clear D gene. The CDR3 is made up of 14 amino acids. Trimming left V 0 bases short and J 2 bases short, with 6 bases between. CDR1 is KGHDR and CDR2 is SFDVKD in the germline V gene. CDR3 nucleotides: TGTGCCACCAGTGATTTGGGCTCGCAAGAGACCCAGTACTTC. Its translation is CATSDLGSQETQYF.

The chain has TRBV12-3 or TRBV12-4 and TRBJ1-2, with TRBD1 as a possible D gene (5 bases). Trimming stripped 6 bases from V and 3 bases from J, with 11 bases between. This CDR3 comprises 13 residues. The CDR3, as DNA: TGTGCCAGCAGCCGTGACAGCTACTATGGCTACACCTTC. Translated, it gives CASSRDSYYGYTF.

This clonotype was detected only a few times. The rearrangement links TRBV4-2 to TRBJ2-5; 7 bases match TRBD2. TRBJ2-7 explains the end of the DNA better; the J call may be wrong. The CDR3 is made up of 16 amino acids. Germline V gives CDR1 LGHNA, CDR2 YNFKEQ. The CDR3 loop reads CASSQAGSGPVDEQYF. The CDR3 DNA reads TGTGCCAGCAGCCAAGCAGGTAGCGGGCCAGTCGACGAGCAGTACTTC.

V and J are TRBV6-5 and TRBJ2-5; D is unresolved. Trimming shortened V by 5 bases and J by 5 bases, and 9 bases separated the two germline ends. The CDR3 has 12 amino acids. Germline V gene lookup returns CDR1 MNHEY and CDR2 SVGAGI. CDR3 protein: CASSRSAETQYF. Written as DNA, the CDR3 is TGTGCCAGCAGTCGATCCGCGGAGACCCAGTACTTC.

The sample holds a few counts of this clonotype. The chain carries TRBV7-2 and TRBJ1-1; no clear D. Germline-derived CDR1 and CDR2 are SGHTA and FQGNSA. Trimming cost V 5 bases and J 5 bases, with 18 bases left between them. CDR3 length equals 15 residues. This CDR3 is CASSPLLVLDTEAFF. In DNA form, the CDR3 reads TGTGCCAGCAGCCCTCTGCTGGTATTGGATACTGAAGCTTTCTTT.